The 29 T cell receptor beta chains below all came from one sample that was sequenced in a study of T-cell memory formation after mild COVID-19. Each CDR3 protein is one row after TCRdb ran MiXCR on the 5' RACE reads. Of about 430,000 distinct CDR3 sequences listed, roughly 24% are singletons. Sequenced material: PBMCs or a T cell subset sorted from them (not recorded which). These receptors were obtained from an adult woman who had mild COVID-19 (a few samples of this study predate the infection). Cell type and time point are not known.

This chain links TRBV10-3 with TRBJ2-7; 7 positions match TRBD2. Germline V gene sequence: CDR1 ENHRY, CDR2 SYGVKD. The CDR3 length is 15 residues. V lost 6 bases, J lost 2 bases, and 10 bases stayed unmatched. CDR3 sequence reads: CAIRAPGLNAYEQYF. Written as DNA, the CDR3 is TGTGCCATCAGAGCGCCGGGACTAAATGCCTACGAGCAGTACTTC.

The chain combines TRBV12-3 or TRBV12-4 with TRBJ1-5; a possible D gene is TRBD1 (5 bases). This CDR3 has 16 residues. The V gene lost 6 bases and the J gene lost 0 bases, with 15 bases spanning the gap. DNA for the CDR3: TGTGCCAGCAGCCGGATAGGGGTCCGTAGCAATCAGCCCCAGCATTTT. The encoded protein is CASSRIGVRSNQPQHF.

The V and J genes are TRBV5-1 and TRBJ2-1; TRBD2 matches at 7 bases. With 7 bases clipped from V and 7 bases from J, the junction kept 11 bases outside the gene matches. There are 14 residues in the CDR3. Germline V gives CDR1 SGHRS, CDR2 YFSETQ. CDR3 loop: CASADSSGGNEQFF. The CDR3 coding sequence is TGCGCCAGCGCCGACTCTAGCGGAGGGAATGAGCAGTTCTTC.

The rearrangement links TRBV7-9 to TRBJ1-4; 8 bases map to TRBD1. The CDR3 loop spans 16 amino acids. V trimming: 5 bases; J trimming: 7 bases; junction bases outside the gene matches: 12. Germline V gene data show CDR1 as SEHNR and CDR2 as FQNEAQ (reference sequence). The CDR3 bases are TGTGCCAGCAGCCCCCGCCGGACAGGGAGGGGTGAAAAACTGTTTTTT. It encodes CASSPRRTGRGEKLFF.

V and J are TRBV2 and TRBJ2-1; D perhaps matches TRBD1 (5 bases). Trimming took 6 bases from V and 10 from J, leaving 19 bases between them. Looked up from germline, CDR1 is SNHLY and CDR2 is FYNNEI. The CDR3 totals 14 residues. The CDR3 nucleotides are TGTGCCAGCAGCTGGGGAAGGGGCGTCGGGGAGCAGTTCTTC. This encodes CASSWGRGVGEQFF.

This clonotype was found a few times. CDR3 in DNA: TGTGCCAGCAGCTTGGGGAGCGGGATCTCCTACGAGCAGTACTTC. Translating gives CASSLGSGISYEQYF. This sequence joins TRBV21-1 and TRBJ2-7; the table's D call of TRBD2 was not tested on the DNA. TRBV21-1 is a recognized pseudogene. The CDR3 is 15 residues long.

This clonotype appeared a few times. The chain has TRBV5-1 and TRBJ1-1; D is perhaps TRBD1 (5 bases). Trimming took 4 bases from V and 4 from J, leaving 11 bases between them. Germline CDR1 and CDR2: SGHRS and YFSETQ. This CDR3 has 13 amino acids. The CDR3 region has the DNA TGCGCCAGCAGCCCGGTCCAGGGCACTGAAGCTTTCTTT. Its protein product is CASSPVQGTEAFF.

The chain links TRBV9 to TRBJ2-1; 12 bases align to TRBD1. The V gene's germline CDR1 is SGDLS and CDR2 YYNGEE. V dropped 5 bases and J dropped 4; count of bases not matched to a gene: 4. The CDR3 consists of 15 residues. CDR3 coding DNA: TGTGCCAGCAGAGCGGGACAGGGGGCTTACAATGAGCAGTTCTTC. It is translated as CASRAGQGAYNEQFF.

The chain uses TRBV5-1 and TRBJ1-1; perhaps TRBD1 as D (6 bases). CDR3 length: 14 amino acids. V was shortened by 1 base and J by 2 bases, with 9 bases between the two germline ends. CDR1 is SGHRS and CDR2 is YFSETQ in the germline V gene. The DNA for the CDR3 is TGCGCCAGCAGCTTGTCGGGGGCTAACACTGAAGCTTTCTTT. Translated, it gives CASSLSGANTEAFF.

This clonotype has just a few counts. The chain uses TRBV7-2 and TRBJ1-4, with 7 bases that match TRBD1. The V segment lost 2 bases and the J segment 5 bases; nucleotides outside the gene matches: 8. The CDR3 contains 16 residues. Germline-derived CDR1 and CDR2 are SGHTA and FQGNSA. The chain's CDR3 is CASSLSKSGGNEKLFF. The CDR3, as DNA: TGTGCCAGCAGCTTATCTAAATCAGGGGGGAATGAAAAACTGTTTTTT.

This clonotype was recorded many times. The chain is built from TRBV20-1 and TRBJ2-7; D possibly corresponds to TRBD2 (6 bases). Germline loops: CDR1 DFQATT, CDR2 SNEGSKA (reference sequence). V dropped 6 bases and J dropped 2 bases, with 14 bases sitting between them. This CDR3 comprises 13 residues. CDR3 DNA: TGCAGTGCCACAGCGGGCAAAACCTACGAGCAGTACTTC. Protein product: CSATAGKTYEQYF.

The sample holds a few counts of this clonotype. The chain links TRBV7-9 to TRBJ2-3, with a possible D match to TRBD2 (6 bases). Looked up from germline, CDR1 is SEHNR and CDR2 is FQNEAQ (reference sequence). This CDR3 has 14 amino acids. Deletions cut 5 bases from V and 3 bases from J, with 12 bases between. In nucleotides, the CDR3 is TGTGCCAGCAGCAATGCGGCGGGGACAGATACGCAGTATTTT. Translated, it gives CASSNAAGTDTQYF.

This chain links TRBV4-1 with TRBJ2-3; D call uncertain. The V gene lost 3 bases and the J gene lost 6 bases, with 16 bases spanning the gap. This CDR3 contains 15 residues. Germline values: CDR1 MGHRA, CDR2 YSYEKL. This chain's CDR3 is CASSQTRAPTDTQYF. The CDR3 nucleotides are TGCGCCAGCAGCCAGACCCGGGCCCCCACGGATACGCAGTATTTT.

The J gene is TRBJ1-3, the V gene TRBV27, with 9 nucleotides matching TRBD1. From germline, CDR1 is MNHEY and CDR2 SMNVEV (reference sequence). V was clipped by 3 bases and J by 0 bases; unmatched bases: 3. The CDR3 sequence is 16 residues long. The CDR3 spells CASSFGGQGSGNTIYF. For the CDR3, the DNA is TGTGCCAGCAGTTTTGGGGGACAGGGCTCTGGAAACACCATATATTTT.

The chain carries TRBV4-3 and TRBJ2-7; D call uncertain. The germline gives CDR1 LGHNA, CDR2 YSLEER. The CDR3 length is 14 residues. V lost 1 base, J lost 3 bases, and 10 bases lay in between. The CDR3 reads CASSQAYSLYEQYF. The CDR3 DNA reads TGCGCCAGCAGCCAAGCTTACAGTCTCTACGAGCAGTACTTC.

The chain combines TRBV6-2 or TRBV6-3 with TRBJ2-7, with D perhaps assigned TRBD1 or TRBD2 (5 bases each). Germline V gene sequence: CDR1 MNHEY, CDR2 SVGEGT. V gave up 6 bases and J gave up 5 bases, with 23 bases separating them. This CDR3 region has 16 residues. The CDR3 DNA sequence: TGTGCCAGCAGCTCCTTGGGGGTGCCGCCCCTTGACGAGCAGTACTTC. As protein: CASSSLGVPPLDEQYF.

This clonotype has a handful of counts. The V and J genes are TRBV7-9 and TRBJ2-1; the match to TRBD2 covers 7 bases. In germline, CDR1 is SEHNR, CDR2 FQNEAQ (reference sequence). Unmatched junction bases numbered 13, after V lost 7 bases and J lost 7 bases. The CDR3 is 15 amino acids. CDR3 in DNA: TGTGCCAGCACCCGATTCCGGGGGGAAGTGAATGAGCAGTTCTTC. Its translation is CASTRFRGEVNEQFF. The full variable domain, its missing parts supplied by reference TRBV7-9 and TRBJ2-1, is DTGVSQNPRHKITKRGQNVTFRCDPISEHNRLYWYRQTLGQGPEFLTYFQNEAQLEKSRLLSDRFSAERPKGSFSTLEIQRTEQGDSAMYLCASTRFRGEVNEQFFGPGTRLTVL.

The sample holds a few counts of this clonotype. V is TRBV12-3 or TRBV12-4 and J is TRBJ2-1; D may correspond to TRBD1 or TRBD2 (6 bases each). This CDR3 comprises 15 residues. Trimming left V 5 bases short and J 6 bases short, with 17 bases between. The CDR3 protein is CASSPTGASRNEQFF. The CDR3 bases are TGTGCCAGCAGTCCAACGGGGGCTAGTCGCAATGAGCAGTTCTTC.

Only one count was recorded for this clonotype. The CDR3 DNA follows: TGTGCCAGCAGCGGAGGACAGTTTCCTTATGGCTACACCTTC. Translation gives CASSGGQFPYGYTF. The genes are TRBV2 and TRBJ1-2; tentatively, D is TRBD1 (6 bases). CDR3 size: 14 residues. V lost 6 bases to trimming and J lost 5 bases, with 16 bases between them. The germline gives CDR1 SNHLY, CDR2 FYNNEI.

This clonotype was observed a few times. CDR3 region: CASSRQGITYNEQFF. DNA for the CDR3: TGTGCCAGCAGCCGACAGGGGATCACCTACAATGAGCAGTTCTTC. J is TRBJ2-1 and V is TRBV7-2; 8 bases agree with TRBD1. Germline V gene sequence: CDR1 SGHTA, CDR2 FQGNSA. V lost 5 bases, J lost 2 bases, and 5 bases stayed unmatched. The CDR3 covers 15 residues.

V is TRBV2 and J is TRBJ2-3, with 9 bases aligning to TRBD2. The ends lost 2 bases at V and 2 bases at J; junction bases unmatched: 2. The CDR3 is 15 amino acids. Germline V CDR1 and CDR2: SNHLY, FYNNEI. The CDR3 region is CASSESGGITDTQYF. The CDR3 region has the DNA TGTGCCAGCAGTGAAAGCGGGGGGATCACAGATACGCAGTATTTT. Based on the CDR3 plus reference TRBV2 and TRBJ2-3, the full variable domain is EPEVTQTPSHQVTQMGQEVILRCVPISNHLYFYWYRQILGQKVEFLVSFYNNEISEKSEIFDDQFSVERPDGSNFTLKIRSTKLEDSAMYFCASSESGGITDTQYFGPGTRLTVL.

This clonotype has just a few counts. J is TRBJ2-5 and V is TRBV6-6, with a possible D match to TRBD2 (7 bases). There are 14 residues in the CDR3. Germline loops: CDR1 MNHNY, CDR2 SVGAGI (reference sequence). Deletions cut 2 bases from V and 5 bases from J, with 12 bases between. The CDR3 loop reads CASSYGGGWETQYF. Written as DNA, the CDR3 is TGTGCCAGCAGTTACGGGGGGGGCTGGGAGACCCAGTACTTC.

The chain employs TRBV2 and TRBJ1-1, with TRBD1 matching over 7 bases. V lost 5 bases to trimming and J lost 5 bases; unmatched junction nucleotides: 8. The CDR3 runs to 14 residues. Per germline, CDR1 SNHLY and CDR2 FYNNEI. In nucleotides, the CDR3 is TGTGCCAGCAGTCTACAGGGGTTTGGGACTGAAGCTTTCTTT. It yields the protein CASSLQGFGTEAFF.

The chain links TRBV18 to TRBJ2-3; 8 nucleotides line up with TRBD2. Trimming took 1 base from V and 2 from J; bases not matched to a gene: 5. Germline V gene data show CDR1 as KGHSH and CDR2 as LQKENI. The CDR3 covers 16 residues. DNA for the CDR3: TGTGCCAGCTCACCACAAGCGGGAGAATTCACAGATACGCAGTATTTT. As protein: CASSPQAGEFTDTQYF.

A few counts support this clonotype. The chain couples TRBV30 to TRBJ1-1, with TRBD1 matching 7 bases. Germline V gene lookup returns CDR1 GTSNPN and CDR2 SVGIG (reference sequence). The CDR3 totals 13 residues. With 4 bases clipped from V and 3 bases from J, the junction kept 5 bases outside the gene matches. CDR3 loop: CAWKRGQDTEAFF. The DNA for the CDR3 is TGTGCCTGGAAAAGGGGGCAGGACACTGAAGCTTTCTTT.

This clonotype was counted a few times. The V and J genes are TRBV6-5 and TRBJ2-1, with no clear D. Between the trimmed V and J ends, which lost 2 bases and 5 bases, there was a span of 16 bases. From germline, CDR1 is MNHEY and CDR2 SVGAGI. The CDR3 totals 16 residues. The CDR3 region has the DNA TGTGCCAGCAGTTACCCCGACGGATCACTGAACAATGAGCAGTTCTTC. Translated, it gives CASSYPDGSLNNEQFF.

This clonotype was found a few times. This rearrangement joins TRBV15 to TRBJ1-5; the match to TRBD1 covers 9 bases. V dropped 5 bases and J dropped 9; count of bases not matched to a gene: 14. The germline V gene encodes CDR1 LNHNV and CDR2 YYDKDF (reference sequence). The CDR3 is 16 residues long. This CDR3 is CATSPTRDRDVWPQHF. In DNA form, the CDR3 reads TGTGCCACCAGCCCTACCCGGGACAGGGATGTGTGGCCCCAGCATTTT.

V and J are TRBV10-2 and TRBJ2-1, with 11 nucleotides matching TRBD2. The length of the CDR3 is 14 residues. Germline-derived CDR1 and CDR2 are WSHSY and SAAADI. V lost 9 bases and J lost 5; bases outside the gene matches: 6. The CDR3 DNA reads TGCGCCAGAGGCCCGGGACTAGCGGACAATGAGCAGTTCTTC. It codes for CARGPGLADNEQFF.

This clonotype appeared a few times. The rearrangement uses TRBV15 and TRBJ1-5; D gene uncertain. With 5 bases removed from V and 1 base from J, the gap between germline ends came to 21 bases. From germline, CDR1 is LNHNV and CDR2 YYDKDF (reference sequence). The CDR3 is 18 amino acids. CDR3 bases: TGTGCCACCAGCTCCTCCGGGATTAAAGGGAGAAGCAATCAGCCCCAGCATTTT. Amino acids: CATSSSGIKGRSNQPQHF.